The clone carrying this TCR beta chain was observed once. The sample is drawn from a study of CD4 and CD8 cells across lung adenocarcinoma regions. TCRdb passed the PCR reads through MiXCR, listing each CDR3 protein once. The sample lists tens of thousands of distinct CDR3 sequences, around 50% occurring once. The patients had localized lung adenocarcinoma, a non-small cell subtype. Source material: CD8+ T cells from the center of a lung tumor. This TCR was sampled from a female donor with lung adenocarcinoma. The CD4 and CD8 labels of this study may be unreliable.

CDR3 sequence reads: CASRDRNTGELFF. As DNA, the CDR3 is TGTGCCTCCAGGGACAGGAACACCGGGGAGCTGTTTTTT. V gene TRBV10-3 combines with J gene TRBJ2-2; 7 nucleotides align to TRBD1. The CDR3 loop spans 13 amino acids. CDR1 and CDR2 (germline): ENHRY, SYGVKD. V dropped 11 bases and J dropped 1; count of bases not matched to a gene: 4.